This passage covers 7 T cell receptor beta chains from one sample sequenced in a study of blood T cell repertoires in COVID-19 (dated by TCRdb to 2020 to 2022). Library construction relied on the immunoSEQ multiplex PCR assay. TCRdb mirrors the immuneACCESS table, restricted to in-frame sequences. Some clones are absent from its copies; in checked studies, under half trace to an unresolved V gene, and the reason for the others is unknown. This sample lists approximately 290,000 clones; about 89% were detected once. The biggest ten clones account for 0.7% to 0.9% of the sample. The material sequenced was peripheral blood. The receptors come from a young man with acute or convalescent COVID-19.

The chain combines TRBV7-2 with TRBJ2-1; TRBD1 matches 12 bases. V shed 4 bases and J 0 bases; nucleotides not matched to a gene: 7. Germline CDR1 and CDR2: SGHTA and FQGNSA. The CDR3 contains 18 residues. The CDR3 region is CASSSGQGAASSYNEQFF. The CDR3 DNA sequence: TGTGCCAGCAGCTCGGGACAGGGGGCAGCGAGCTCCTACAATGAGCAGTTCTTC.

The chain is built from TRBV5-1 and TRBJ2-1; D may be TRBD2 (5 bases). CDR1 and CDR2 (germline): SGHRS, YFSETQ. There are 15 residues in the CDR3. V gave up 5 bases and J gave up 1 base, with 13 bases separating them. The CDR3 nucleotides are TGCGCCAGCAGACTAGTTCCCGGTTCCTACAATGAGCAGTTCTTC. This encodes CASRLVPGSYNEQFF.

This chain uses TRBV12-5 with TRBJ2-5, with 9 bases identical to TRBD2. Trimming at V came to 3 bases and at J to 4 bases, leaving 3 bases not matched to a gene. The V gene's germline CDR1 is LGHNT and CDR2 FRNRAP. The CDR3 has 14 amino acids. CDR3 in amino acids: CASGFGTSIETQYF. CDR3 bases: TGTGCTAGTGGTTTTGGGACTAGCATAGAGACCCAGTACTTC. Full variable domain (missing parts from reference TRBV12-5 and TRBJ2-5): DARVTQTPRHKVTEMGQEVTMRCQPILGHNTVFWYRQTMMQGLELLAYFRNRAPLDDSGMPKDRFSAEMPDATLATLKIQPSEPRDSAVYFCASGFGTSIETQYFGPGTRLLVL.

The chain is built from TRBV2 and TRBJ1-5, with D perhaps TRBD1 (6 bases). The CDR3 length is 15 residues. Germline V gene data show CDR1 as SNHLY and CDR2 as FYNNEI. Deletions cut 6 bases from V and 3 bases from J, with 15 bases between. The CDR3 nucleotides are TGTGCCAGCAGCGAACAGGGACTGACCAATCAGCCCCAGCATTTT. This codes for CASSEQGLTNQPQHF.

This clone has only one observation. The chain is built from TRBV18 and TRBJ2-3; 9 bases are shared with TRBD1. J gave up 5 bases and V 1 base, and 4 bases lay outside the gene matches. The CDR3 has 15 amino acids. Per germline, CDR1 KGHSH and CDR2 LQKENI. For the CDR3, the DNA is TGTGCCAGCTCACCACGGACAGGGGTGGGAGATACGCAGTATTTT. Its protein product is CASSPRTGVGDTQYF.

This rearrangement joins TRBV2 to TRBJ2-7, with 7 bases fitting TRBD2. In germline, CDR1 is SNHLY, CDR2 FYNNEI. The CDR3 contains 13 residues. V shed 7 bases, J shed 3 bases, and the junction held 6 bases outside the gene matches. The CDR3 region is CASMGTNHYEQYF. The CDR3, as DNA: TGTGCCAGCATGGGGACTAACCACTACGAGCAGTACTTC.

This clone appeared a single time. The chain combines TRBV7-2 with TRBJ2-3, with 15 nucleotides matching TRBD2. J gave up 3 bases and V 2 bases, and 9 bases lay outside the gene matches. The CDR3 covers 19 residues. CDR1 is SGHTA, CDR2 FQGNSA, per germline. This CDR3 is CASSLNGLAGGPGTDTQYF. In DNA form, the CDR3 reads TGTGCCAGCAGCTTAAACGGACTAGCGGGAGGGCCGGGTACAGATACGCAGTATTTT.